This T cell receptor beta chain was identified during a study of technical replicates of blood from several donors. The junction had 12 bases not matched to a gene; V was cut back by 4 bases and J by 4 bases. CDR1 is SGHRS and CDR2 is YFSETQ in the germline V gene. The CDR3 spans 16 residues. This clone was seen once. The repertoire was sequenced with immunoSEQ multiplex PCR; TCRdb's copy has only in-frame clones and lacks some. Here the sample spans about 49,000 clones, approximately 90% being singletons. This TCR came from a human donor in good health. Some clones in this sample may be carry-over from other donors' samples. J is TRBJ2-5 and V is TRBV5-1; 8 bases align to TRBD2. The sequenced material came from PBMCs. The CDR3 here is CASSQNAGRAGETQYF. CDR3 sequence (DNA): TGCGCCAGCAGCCAGAACGCCGGGAGGGCCGGAGAGACCCAGTACTTC.